These 28 T cell receptor beta chains were sequenced from one sample in a study of blood T cell repertoires in COVID-19. Sequenced by immunoSEQ multiplex PCR; TCRdb stores in-frame clones only, minus some. The sample carries about 210,000 clones, 75% to 90% recorded once. The specimen sequenced was PBMCs or T cells enriched from blood (not recorded which). These receptors came from a man in his forties who had recovered from COVID-19.

CDR3 amino acids: CASSLLAPGQAYNSPLHF. CDR3 bases: TGTGCCAGCAGCTTATTGGCCCCGGGACAGGCTTATAATTCACCCCTCCACTTT. V and J are TRBV7-3 and TRBJ1-6, with 8 bases that match TRBD1. This CDR3 comprises 18 residues. CDR1 and CDR2 (germline): SGHTA, FQGTGA. The V segment lost 2 bases and the J segment 4 bases; nucleotides outside the gene matches: 10.

The chain uses TRBV28 and TRBJ1-4; the D gene is possibly TRBD1 (5 bases). Germline V gene data show CDR1 as MDHEN and CDR2 as SYDVKM. CDR3 length: 15 residues. V was cut by 5 bases and J by 7 bases, with 17 bases left in between. CDR3: CASSNRVGGGEKLFF. The CDR3 DNA sequence: TGTGCCAGCAGTAACCGTGTTGGCGGGGGTGAAAAACTGTTTTTT.

The V and J genes are TRBV6-5 and TRBJ1-2, with TRBD1 as a possible D gene (5 bases). Germline CDR1 is MNHEY and CDR2 is SVGAGI. The germline V and J ends were trimmed by 6 bases and 7 bases, with 9 bases remaining between them. The length of the CDR3 is 11 residues. This CDR3 reads CASSRGGGYTF. The CDR3 region has the DNA TGTGCCAGCAGCCGGGGGGGTGGCTACACCTTC.

This clone has only one observation. The chain has TRBV15 and TRBJ1-5; TRBD1 matches at 9 bases. This CDR3 has 16 amino acids. Per the germline V gene, CDR1 is LNHNV and CDR2 is YYDKDF (reference sequence). V dropped 0 bases and J dropped 5; count of bases not matched to a gene: 5. The CDR3 DNA reads TGTGCCACCAGCAGAGAGGGCGGGACAGGGTATCAGCCCCAGCATTTT. Encoded protein: CATSREGGTGYQPQHF.

This chain joins TRBV29-1 and TRBJ1-2; D call uncertain. Trimming removed 6 bases from V and 2 bases from J, with 10 bases in between. Germline loops: CDR1 SQVTM, CDR2 ANQGSEA. The CDR3 spans 12 residues. The CDR3 nucleotides read TGCAGCGTATCGACAAGGAACTATGGCTACACCTTC. Protein sequence: CSVSTRNYGYTF.

The chain links TRBV2 to TRBJ1-1; possible D gene TRBD1, 6 bases. The CDR3 has 13 amino acids. Germline CDR1 SNHLY, CDR2 FYNNEI. V was pared by 6 bases and J by 1 base, with 9 bases between. In DNA, the CDR3 is TGTGCCAGCAGGGCGGACAGGAACACTGAAGCTTTCTTT. The encoded protein is CASRADRNTEAFF.

In this sample, this clone turned up a few times. The rearrangement links TRBV15 to TRBJ1-5; maybe TRBD1 (5 bases). This CDR3 is built from 15 residues. In germline, CDR1 is LNHNV, CDR2 YYDKDF (reference sequence). V was shortened by 1 base and J by 3 bases, with 10 bases between the two germline ends. CDR3 loop: CATSRGQRNNQPQHF. CDR3 DNA: TGTGCCACCAGCAGAGGACAGAGAAACAATCAGCCCCAGCATTTT.

The V and J genes are TRBV9 and TRBJ2-5; 10 bases align to TRBD2. Unmatched junction bases numbered 6, after V lost 0 bases and J lost 4 bases. This CDR3 is built from 16 residues. CDR1 SGDLS and CDR2 YYNGEE come from the germline V gene. As DNA, the CDR3 is TGTGCCAGCAGCGTAGGGACTAGCGGAGGGGGAGAGACCCAGTACTTC. This encodes CASSVGTSGGGETQYF.

This chain joins TRBV30 and TRBJ2-2; the match to TRBD1 covers 8 bases. This CDR3 spans 15 amino acids. Trimming cost V 2 bases and J 3 bases; bases outside gene matches: 5. Germline V gives CDR1 GTSNPN, CDR2 SVGIG (reference sequence). The CDR3 sequence: CAWSRTGGHTGELFF. The DNA for the CDR3 is TGTGCCTGGAGTCGCACAGGGGGACACACCGGGGAGCTGTTTTTT.

Here the CDR3 DNA reads TGTGCCAGCAGTTACTCGAGTACGGGGGGTCTCAATGAGCAGTTCTTC. Its translation: CASSYSSTGGLNEQFF. The rearrangement joins TRBV6-5 to TRBJ2-1, with 7 bases matching TRBD2. The CDR3 spans 16 residues. With V trimmed by 0 bases and J by 6 bases, 8 bases remained unmatched. Germline lookup yields CDR1 MNHEY and CDR2 SVGAGI.

The chain uses TRBV6-5 and TRBJ1-2; TRBD1 matches at 8 bases. The trim removed 2 bases at V and 4 bases at J, leaving 6 bases unmatched. The length of the CDR3 is 15 residues. Germline V gives CDR1 MNHEY, CDR2 SVGAGI. CDR3 nucleotide sequence: TGTGCCAGCAGTTACGCAGGGGGCGCGACCTATGGCTACACCTTC. It specifies CASSYAGGATYGYTF.

V usage is TRBV12-3 or TRBV12-4 and J usage is TRBJ1-2; D remains unclear. V lost 1 base and J 7 bases, leaving 7 bases between the germline ends. The CDR3 consists of 12 residues. The CDR3 DNA is TGTGCCAGCAGTTTAGATGGAGGTGGCTACACCTTC. Amino acids: CASSLDGGGYTF.

The chain combines TRBV2 with TRBJ2-3; 12 bases line up with TRBD2. This CDR3 is built from 14 residues. Germline CDR1 reads SNHLY; CDR2 reads FYNNEI. J lost 5 bases, V lost 8 bases, and 5 bases had no gene match. CDR3 coding DNA: TGTGCCAGCCCCCCGGGACTAGCGGGAGATACGCAGTATTTT. It translates to CASPPGLAGDTQYF.

This clone was seen repeatedly, ten times or more. The rearrangement joins TRBV27 to TRBJ1-6; D gene unclear. The CDR3 is 15 amino acids. Trimming removed 5 bases at V and 0 bases at J, with 8 bases between. CDR1 MNHEY and CDR2 SMNVEV come from the germline V gene (reference sequence). CDR3 sequence: CASSGTVSYNSPLHF. CDR3 bases: TGTGCCAGCAGTGGAACAGTCTCCTATAATTCACCCCTCCACTTT.

The V and J genes are TRBV18 and TRBJ2-7; tentative D call: TRBD1 (5 bases). Per germline, CDR1 KGHSH and CDR2 LQKENI. The CDR3 covers 14 residues. V shed 3 bases and J shed 2 bases, with 11 bases lying between them. The CDR3 spells CASSPGDRTYEQYF. The CDR3 nucleotides read TGTGCCAGCTCACCTGGAGACAGAACCTACGAGCAGTACTTC.

The DNA of the CDR3 is TGCGCCAGCAGCTCGACAGGCAGGGGAGCTTTCTTT. It specifies CASSSTGRGAFF. The chain joins TRBV5-1 to TRBJ1-1, with D perhaps TRBD1 (6 bases). This CDR3 region has 12 residues. Trimming pared 3 bases from V and 10 bases from J, leaving 13 bases between. The germline V gene has CDR1 SGHRS and CDR2 YFSETQ.

The CDR3 nucleotides are TGTGCCAGCAGCTTAGGGACAGCGGATTACGAGCAGTACTTC. Translation gives CASSLGTADYEQYF. The chain is built from TRBV7-8 and TRBJ2-7; D possibly corresponds to TRBD1 (6 bases). V was cut by 1 base and J by 4 bases, with 11 bases left in between. The CDR3 is 14 amino acids. In germline, CDR1 is SGHVS, CDR2 FQNEAQ.

This chain joins TRBV10-1 and TRBJ2-1; no definite D call. Germline lookup yields CDR1 WNHNN and CDR2 SYGVQD (reference sequence). With 4 bases removed from V and 0 bases from J, the gap between germline ends came to 7 bases. The CDR3 is made up of 14 amino acids. The CDR3 DNA follows: TGCGCCAGCAGTGCCCGTAGCTCCTACAATGAGCAGTTCTTC. Residues: CASSARSSYNEQFF.

The rearrangement joins TRBV4-1 to TRBJ1-2; tentative D call: TRBD1 (5 bases). V was pared by 1 base and J by 4 bases, with 16 bases between. The CDR3 is made up of 16 amino acids. The V gene's germline CDR1 is MGHRA and CDR2 YSYEKL. The chain's CDR3 is CASSQVVGVESYGYTF. The DNA of the CDR3 is TGCGCCAGCAGCCAAGTGGTAGGGGTTGAGAGCTATGGCTACACCTTC.

The chain combines TRBV11-3 with TRBJ2-2; the match to TRBD2 covers 8 bases. Germline-derived CDR1 and CDR2 are SGHNT and YENEEA. The V segment lost 1 base and the J segment 5 bases; nucleotides outside the gene matches: 3. The CDR3 has 15 amino acids. The CDR3 sequence: CASSLVREGTGELFF. CDR3 nucleotide sequence: TGTGCCAGCAGCTTAGTCCGGGAGGGAACCGGGGAGCTGTTTTTT.

The V call is TRBV5-1, the J call TRBJ2-3, with 14 nucleotides matching TRBD2. V gave up 4 bases and J gave up 0 bases; unmatched junction bases: 4. The CDR3 contains 17 residues. Germline values: CDR1 SGHRS, CDR2 YFSETQ. The CDR3 protein is CASSTGTSGGSTDTQYF. The CDR3 nucleotides read TGCGCCAGCAGCACAGGGACTAGCGGGGGAAGCACAGATACGCAGTATTTT. The full variable domain, rest sourced from reference TRBV5-1 and TRBJ2-3, is KAGVTQTPRYLIKTRGQQVTLSCSPISGHRSVSWYQQTPGQGLQFLFEYFSETQRNKGNFPGRFSGRQFSNSRSEMNVSTLELGDSALYLCASSTGTSGGSTDTQYFGPGTRLTVL.

The V gene is TRBV6-2 or TRBV6-3, the J gene TRBJ2-7; possibly TRBD2 for D (6 bases). V was pared by 4 bases and J by 3 bases, with 13 bases between. Germline CDR1 is MNHEY and CDR2 is SVGEGT. The CDR3 consists of 14 residues. CDR3 residues: CASSLGSGSYEQYF. The CDR3 bases are TGTGCCAGCAGTTTAGGGTCCGGGAGCTACGAGCAGTACTTC.

The chain has TRBV11-2 and TRBJ1-6; D not certain. CDR3 length: 12 residues. Germline CDR1 SGHAT, CDR2 FQNNGV. The germline V and J ends were trimmed by 5 bases and 10 bases, with 9 bases remaining between them. CDR3 region: CASSLGRSPLHF. The DNA for the CDR3 is TGTGCCAGCAGCCTTGGGAGGTCACCCCTCCACTTT.

This chain connects TRBV5-5 to TRBJ1-4; no firm D call. Germline values: CDR1 SGHKS, CDR2 YYEKEE (reference sequence). The CDR3 is made up of 14 amino acids. V was clipped by 3 bases and J by 4 bases, with 10 bases between them. CDR3 protein: CASSSGTDNEKLFF. The CDR3 DNA follows: TGTGCCAGCAGCTCAGGAACAGATAATGAAAAACTGTTTTTT.

DNA of the CDR3: TGTGCCAGCAGCTTAGAGGCCGCTAGCGTTAGTGAGCAGTTCTTC. This sequence encodes CASSLEAASVSEQFF. The chain combines TRBV7-9 with TRBJ2-1; D is perhaps TRBD2 (6 bases). The CDR3 length is 15 residues. Looked up from germline, CDR1 is SEHNR and CDR2 is FQNEAQ (reference sequence). The germline V and J ends were trimmed by 1 base and 9 bases, with 16 bases remaining between them.

This clone was counted at least ten times. The J gene is TRBJ2-7, the V gene TRBV4-3, with D perhaps TRBD2 (5 bases). The CDR3 runs to 13 residues. The V gene lost 3 bases and the J gene lost 2 bases, with 8 bases spanning the gap. Germline CDR1 and CDR2: LGHNA and YSLEER. CDR3 DNA sequence: TGCGCCAGCAGCCACTCGACTACCTACGAGCAGTACTTC. This codes for CASSHSTTYEQYF.

The V gene is TRBV6-6, the J gene TRBJ1-3; 10 bases agree with TRBD1. The V gene end was trimmed by 6 bases and the J gene end by 2 bases; junction bases not matched to a gene: 7. Looked up from germline, CDR1 is MNHNY and CDR2 is SVGAGI (reference sequence). CDR3 length: 16 residues. The CDR3: CASRGDRGPAGNTIYF. CDR3 nucleotide sequence: TGTGCCAGCAGAGGAGACAGGGGGCCCGCTGGAAACACCATATATTTT.

The chain has TRBV7-9 and TRBJ1-1; 7 nucleotides align to TRBD1. The germline gives CDR1 SEHNR, CDR2 FQNEAQ (reference sequence). CDR3 length: 17 residues. Germline trimming cut 4 bases from V and 0 bases from J; bases unmatched to any gene: 11. The CDR3 bases are TGTGCCAGCAGCTCCTTCCCCGGGACAGACATGAACACTGAAGCTTTCTTT. This encodes CASSSFPGTDMNTEAFF.